The sequence of this T cell receptor (beta chain) was determined in a study of blood T cell repertoires in COVID-19. The overall study: Donors in the United States, Italy and Spain gave samples during acute or convalescent COVID-19.

The junction had 7 bases not matched to a gene; V was cut back by 5 bases and J by 5 bases. Germline lookup yields CDR1 SGHTA and CDR2 FQGNSA. CDR3 length: 17 amino acids. Per the study methods: Estimates of nucleated cell counts were drawn from the amplification of reference gene primers. The protocol was immunoSEQ multiplex PCR, while the TCRdb copy is restricted to in-frame clones and leaves out a portion. V and J calls plus clone size are reproduced from that table; the DNA served to infer D and trimming. The table records roughly 500,000 clones, approximately 85% of them present only once. The receptor comes from a human donor in a cohort sampled during active COVID-19. The J gene is TRBJ2-2, the V gene TRBV7-2; TRBD2 matches 14 bases. Material: peripheral blood. The CDR3 here is CASSPGLAGGSTGELFF. CDR3 nucleotides: TGTGCCAGCAGCCCCGGACTAGCGGGAGGATCTACCGGGGAGCTGTTTTTT.